These 23 T cell receptor beta chains came from one sample sequenced in a study of Graves' ophthalmopathy and Graves' hyperthyroidism. RNA transcripts yielded amplified TCR beta CDR3 regions. A first-round RT-PCR used HTBI primers, followed by a second-round multiplex PCR. A single record per CDR3 protein comes from TCRdb applying MiXCR to the multiplex PCR reads. The sample yields hundreds of thousands of distinct CDR3 sequences, around a fifth seen once. The specimen sequenced was peripheral blood. These receptors all come from a woman younger than 35 with stable Graves' hyperthyroidism. Some clones in this sample may be carry-over from other donors' samples.

This clonotype was seen ten or more times. The chain carries TRBV30 and TRBJ1-1; maybe TRBD1 (6 bases). This CDR3 comprises 11 residues. The V and J ends lost 7 bases and 2 bases respectively, with 8 bases between them. Germline CDR1 is GTSNPN and CDR2 is SVGIG (reference sequence). The CDR3 spells CAFGTNTEAFF. For the CDR3, the DNA is TGTGCCTTCGGGACAAACACTGAAGCTTTCTTT.

The genes are TRBV6-1 and TRBJ1-6, with 11 bases identical to TRBD1. CDR1 MNHNS and CDR2 SASEGT come from the germline V gene. The CDR3 extends over 14 amino acids. The ends lost 7 bases at V and 11 bases at J; junction bases unmatched: 7. The DNA for the CDR3 is TGTGCCAGCACCAGGACAGGGGGCGTCGCACCCCTCCACTTT. Encoded protein: CASTRTGGVAPLHF.

J is TRBJ1-1 and V is TRBV6-5; 7 bases match TRBD1. Germline loops: CDR1 MNHEY, CDR2 SVGAGI. With 2 bases clipped from V and 2 bases from J, the junction kept 8 bases outside the gene matches. The CDR3 extends over 16 amino acids. CDR3 protein: CASSYTSGQPNTEAFF. The CDR3 region has the DNA TGTGCCAGCAGTTACACCTCGGGACAGCCCAACACTGAAGCTTTCTTT.

A word on this clonotype: The junction departs from germline at one end; a sequencing error may be responsible. The gene calls are TRBV12-3 or TRBV12-4 and TRBJ1-1; no reliable D call. This CDR3 has 14 amino acids. This CDR3 reads CANSLQATNTEAFF. CDR3 in DNA: TGTGCCAACAGTTTACAAGCTACGAACACTGAAGCTTTCTTT.

The rearrangement links TRBV9 to TRBJ2-5; 9 bases are shared with TRBD2. Germline V gene lookup returns CDR1 SGDLS and CDR2 YYNGEE. J gave up 4 bases and V 3 bases, and 7 bases lay outside the gene matches. The CDR3 has 15 residues. CDR3 sequence: CASSASGTSRETQYF. Here the CDR3 DNA reads TGTGCCAGCAGCGCTTCCGGGACTAGCCGAGAGACCCAGTACTTC.

This clonotype has a handful of counts. V is TRBV6-5 and J is TRBJ2-7; 8 bases are shared with TRBD2. The germline V gene has CDR1 MNHEY and CDR2 SVGAGI. The CDR3 has 14 residues. Trimming removed 0 bases from V and 7 bases from J; junction bases left unmatched: 5. The CDR3 loop reads CASSYSSGGREQYF. For the CDR3, the DNA is TGTGCCAGCAGTTACTCCAGCGGGGGAAGGGAGCAGTACTTC.

The table lists this clonotype with many counts. The chain recombines TRBV7-2 with TRBJ2-7; tentative D call: TRBD2 (6 bases). Per germline, CDR1 SGHTA and CDR2 FQGNSA. The CDR3 is 13 residues long. Between the trimmed V and J ends, which lost 2 bases and 5 bases, there was a span of 10 bases. The CDR3 spells CASSLRGEDEQYF. DNA of the CDR3: TGTGCCAGCAGCTTAAGAGGGGAGGACGAGCAGTACTTC. Full variable domain (missing parts from reference TRBV7-2 and TRBJ2-7): GAGVSQSPSNKVTEKGKDVELRCDPISGHTALYWYRQSLGQGLEFLIYFQGNSAPDKSGLPSDRFSAERTGGSVSTLTIQRTQQEDSAVYLCASSLRGEDEQYFGPGTRLTVT.

This clonotype occurred many times. The V call is TRBV12-3 or TRBV12-4, the J call TRBJ1-5; maybe TRBD1 (6 bases). The CDR3 loop spans 16 amino acids. Trimming stripped 6 bases from V and 6 bases from J, with 21 bases between. The CDR3 nucleotides are TGTGCCAGCAGCCCCGGGCAACAGGGAGGCAGTCAGCCCCAGCATTTT. As protein: CASSPGQQGGSQPQHF.

In this sample, this clonotype turned up a few times. The V call is TRBV6-1, the J call TRBJ2-2; possible D gene TRBD2, 6 bases. CDR1 MNHNS and CDR2 SASEGT come from the germline V gene. CDR3 length: 15 residues. V was trimmed by 5 bases and J by 4 bases, leaving 14 bases between them. The CDR3: CASSPWDSLTGELFF. CDR3 coding DNA: TGTGCCAGCAGTCCCTGGGACTCCCTCACCGGGGAGCTGTTTTTT.

In this sample, this clonotype turned up many times. V usage is TRBV6-5 and J usage is TRBJ2-7, with 7 bases fitting TRBD1. This CDR3 is built from 15 residues. Germline V gene sequence: CDR1 MNHEY, CDR2 SVGAGI. After removal of 2 bases from V and 4 bases from J, the junction contained 8 bases not matched to a gene. The CDR3 loop reads CASSYDRVSPYEQYF. CDR3 DNA: TGTGCCAGCAGTTACGACAGGGTTTCCCCGTACGAGCAGTACTTC.

This clonotype was counted ten times or more. The chain recombines TRBV10-1 with TRBJ2-7; TRBD1 aligns across 8 bases. CDR1 and CDR2 (germline): WNHNN, SYGVQD (reference sequence). The CDR3 runs to 13 residues. Trimming removed 0 bases from V and 5 bases from J; junction bases left unmatched: 0. The CDR3 DNA reads TGCGCCAGCAGTGAGTCGGGACAGGACGAGCAGTACTTC. This codes for CASSESGQDEQYF.

The sample holds many counts of this clonotype. J is TRBJ1-2 and V is TRBV2; tentative D call: TRBD1 (6 bases). The CDR3 sequence is 14 residues long. Germline V gene sequence: CDR1 SNHLY, CDR2 FYNNEI. Deletions cut 8 bases from V and 2 bases from J, with 15 bases between. This CDR3 reads CASFRQAVNYGYTF. The CDR3 region has the DNA TGTGCCAGCTTTCGACAGGCAGTCAACTATGGCTACACCTTC.

At least ten counts were recorded for this clonotype. The chain couples TRBV12-3 or TRBV12-4 to TRBJ1-5; a weak D match, TRBD1 (6 bases). The ends were cut back, 5 bases at V and 9 bases at J, with 20 bases in the middle. The CDR3 is made up of 15 amino acids. CDR3 sequence: CASSPALDSAGPQHF. The CDR3 DNA is TGTGCCAGCAGTCCTGCCTTGGACAGCGCAGGGCCCCAGCATTTT.

This chain links TRBV27 with TRBJ2-5; 8 positions match TRBD2. V shed 9 bases and J 5 bases; nucleotides not matched to a gene: 8. Per the germline V gene, CDR1 is MNHEY and CDR2 is SMNVEV (reference sequence). The CDR3 contains 13 residues. Written as DNA, the CDR3 is TGTGCCAGAGTAGCGGGGAGGTCGGAGACCCAGTACTTC. Its protein product is CARVAGRSETQYF.

This clonotype appeared many times. The rearrangement uses TRBV19 and TRBJ2-7, with a tentative D call TRBD1 (5 bases). The CDR3 runs to 14 residues. Germline CDR1 LNHDA, CDR2 SQIVND (reference sequence). The germline V and J ends were trimmed by 5 bases and 1 base, with 12 bases remaining between them. The CDR3 sequence: CASSYEDKSYEQYF. The CDR3 DNA reads as TGTGCCAGTAGTTACGAGGACAAGTCCTACGAGCAGTACTTC.

The chain joins TRBV6-1 to TRBJ1-6; 7 positions agree with TRBD1. V gave up 2 bases and J gave up 11 bases; unmatched junction bases: 6. Germline CDR1 and CDR2: MNHNS and SASEGT. The CDR3 totals 14 residues. CDR3 sequence reads: CASSELVTGTPLHF. The CDR3 bases are TGTGCCAGCAGTGAACTCGTGACAGGGACACCCCTCCACTTT.

This clonotype was seen repeatedly, ten times or more. The V call is TRBV7-2, the J call TRBJ2-5; tentative D call: TRBD1 (5 bases). In germline, CDR1 is SGHTA, CDR2 FQGNSA. Trimming pared 2 bases from V and 2 bases from J, leaving 12 bases between. This CDR3 has 15 amino acids. Here the CDR3 DNA reads TGTGCCAGCAGCTTACTTCCAGGGCAGCAAGAGACCCAGTACTTC. Its translation: CASSLLPGQQETQYF.

V usage is TRBV6-1 and J usage is TRBJ2-3; perhaps TRBD2 as D (5 bases). V was shortened by 7 bases and J by 4 bases, with 9 bases between the two germline ends. Looked up from germline, CDR1 is MNHNS and CDR2 is SASEGT. The CDR3 has 12 residues. The chain's CDR3 is CASTMGADTQYF. The CDR3 DNA is TGTGCCAGCACGATGGGAGCAGATACGCAGTATTTT.

This clonotype was picked up many times. The J gene is TRBJ2-7, the V gene TRBV19; D gene uncertain. CDR1 LNHDA and CDR2 SQIVND come from the germline V gene (reference sequence). The CDR3 covers 13 residues. V lost 3 bases to trimming and J lost 3 bases, with 9 bases between them. This CDR3 is CASSIEGNYEQYF. As DNA, the CDR3 is TGTGCCAGTAGTATTGAAGGGAACTACGAGCAGTACTTC.

About this clonotype: Since a much larger clone is just one base distant, this may be a read error. This chain connects TRBV12-3 or TRBV12-4 to TRBJ2-6, with D uncertain. V lost 6 bases and J lost 6, with 9 bases in between. The CDR3 contains 13 residues. The CDR3 reads CASSPTEANVLTF. CDR3 coding DNA: TGTGCCAGCAGCCCGACCGAGGCCAACGTCCTGACTTTC.

This clonotype appeared a few times. The chain couples TRBV28 to TRBJ1-1, with a possible D match to TRBD1 (5 bases). Trimming shortened V by 7 bases and J by 3 bases, and 12 bases separated the two germline ends. Germline V gene sequence: CDR1 MDHEN, CDR2 SYDVKM. The length of the CDR3 is 13 residues. The CDR3, as DNA: TGTGCCAGCACCAAAGGAGGGGACACTGAAGCTTTCTTT. Translated, it gives CASTKGGDTEAFF.

As concerns this clonotype: This may stem from a read error, because a much larger clone lies one nucleotide away. The V gene is TRBV4-1, the J gene TRBJ2-7, with 9 nucleotides matching TRBD1. Looked up from germline, CDR1 is MGHRA and CDR2 is YSYEKL. The CDR3 contains 14 residues. This CDR3 is CASSHGTGSVWQCF. The CDR3 nucleotides are TGCGCCAGCAGCCATGGGACAGGGAGTGTGTGGCAGTGCTTC.

The chain employs TRBV18 and TRBJ1-3; the D is unclear. The V end was cut by 0 bases, the J end by 0 bases, with 6 bases between. Germline V gene sequence: CDR1 KGHSH, CDR2 LQKENI. The CDR3 has 15 amino acids. CDR3 sequence: CASSPPESSGNTIYF. In nucleotides, the CDR3 is TGTGCCAGCTCACCACCGGAGAGCTCTGGAAACACCATATATTTT.